A single sample gave rise to the 16 T cell receptor beta chains below, sequenced in a study of shared clonotypes between healthy human individuals. Profiling relied on immunoSEQ multiplex PCR, and the TCRdb table lists in-frame clones only, not all of them. The profile shows about 1.5 million clones, roughly 98% of them singletons. The sample comprised naive CD4+ T cells sorted from blood. Subset here: CD45RA+ positively selected. The receptors derive from a man aged 25-45 years in good health.

V gene TRBV5-6 combines with J gene TRBJ1-1; D is perhaps TRBD1 (5 bases). The CDR3 contains 13 residues. Germline CDR1 reads SGHDT; CDR2 reads YYEEEE. V lost 0 bases and J lost 7, with 10 bases in between. The CDR3 protein is CASSLETDIEAFF. The DNA for the CDR3 is TGTGCCAGCAGCTTGGAGACAGATATTGAAGCTTTCTTT.

V is TRBV14 and J is TRBJ1-2; D is unresolved. Between the trimmed V and J ends, which lost 6 bases and 4 bases, there was a span of 12 bases. CDR3 length: 13 residues. Germline CDR1 is SGHDN and CDR2 is FVKESK. Here the CDR3 DNA reads TGTGCCAGCAGTCGTCCGGTAGGCTATGGCTACACCTTC. This encodes CASSRPVGYGYTF.

This clone appeared a single time. V is TRBV9 and J is TRBJ1-2, with a tentative D call TRBD1 (5 bases). The germline gives CDR1 SGDLS, CDR2 YYNGEE. CDR3 size: 16 residues. V lost 2 bases and J lost 7, with 21 bases in between. CDR3 in amino acids: CASSVGPGRGDPGYTF. In DNA, the CDR3 is TGTGCCAGCAGCGTGGGCCCGGGGAGGGGAGACCCTGGCTACACCTTC.

This clone is a singleton in its sample. This chain links TRBV5-1 with TRBJ2-5; weak D call: TRBD1 (7 bases). This CDR3 region has 15 residues. Germline values: CDR1 SGHRS, CDR2 YFSETQ. V was pared by 0 bases and J by 5 bases, with 14 bases between. The CDR3 protein is CASSLDSGGRETQYF. The CDR3 region has the DNA TGCGCCAGCAGCTTGGACTCAGGGGGGAGGGAGACCCAGTACTTC.

The rearrangement links TRBV9 to TRBJ1-6; D is possibly TRBD1 (5 bases). In germline, CDR1 is SGDLS, CDR2 YYNGEE. Trimming stripped 2 bases from V and 12 bases from J, with 15 bases between. The CDR3 spans 14 residues. This CDR3 reads CASSVGAGTQPLHF. DNA of the CDR3: TGTGCCAGCAGCGTCGGGGCCGGGACTCAACCCCTCCACTTT.

Note on this clone: At one of its ends the junction is not consistent with the germline gene, which may arise from a read error. V usage is TRBV7-7 and J usage is TRBJ2-6; 11 bases line up with TRBD1. CDR1 and CDR2 from the germline V gene are SSHAT and FNYEAQ (reference sequence). The CDR3 spans 17 residues. The CDR3 nucleotides read TGTGCTAGCAGTCCTTGGACAGGGGGCCAGTCAAGCAACGTCCTGACTTTC. Its translation: CASSPWTGGQSSNVLTF.

V gene TRBV10-2 combines with J gene TRBJ2-1, with 8 bases matching TRBD2. Germline-derived CDR1 and CDR2 are WSHSY and SAAADI. The CDR3 has 18 residues. The junction had 12 bases not matched to a gene; V was cut back by 3 bases and J by 2 bases. Here the CDR3 reads CASSDAARLAGTYNEQFF. CDR3 nucleotide sequence: TGCGCCAGCAGTGATGCAGCAAGGCTAGCGGGTACCTACAATGAGCAGTTCTTC.

The chain recombines TRBV15 with TRBJ2-7; unclear D gene. The CDR3 is made up of 13 amino acids. In germline, CDR1 is LNHNV, CDR2 YYDKDF (reference sequence). V lost 0 bases, J lost 5 bases, and 8 bases lay in between. CDR3 protein: CATSRDYADEQYF. The CDR3 nucleotides read TGTGCCACCAGCAGAGACTATGCGGACGAGCAGTACTTC.

J is TRBJ2-4 and V is TRBV27, with 9 bases fitting TRBD1. The CDR3 totals 16 residues. With V trimmed by 5 bases and J by 0 bases, 5 bases remained unmatched. The germline V gene encodes CDR1 MNHEY and CDR2 SMNVEV (reference sequence). The CDR3 protein is CASSPGTGLAKNIQYF. CDR3 in DNA: TGTGCCAGCAGTCCAGGGACAGGGTTAGCCAAAAACATTCAGTACTTC.

This chain joins TRBV19 and TRBJ1-1; D remains unclear. Germline V gene data show CDR1 as LNHDA and CDR2 as SQIVND (reference sequence). The V end was cut by 3 bases, the J end by 2 bases, with 19 bases between. This CDR3 comprises 17 residues. The CDR3 sequence: CASSITQTRRGNTEAFF. The CDR3 DNA follows: TGTGCCAGTAGTATCACGCAGACCCGCCGGGGAAACACTGAAGCTTTCTTT.

Notes on this clone: Other DNA sequences of this sample code for an identical CDR3. The J gene is TRBJ2-5, the V gene TRBV19, with D perhaps being TRBD1 or TRBD2 (5 bases each). V gave up 4 bases and J gave up 7 bases, with 7 bases separating them. In germline, CDR1 is LNHDA, CDR2 SQIVND (reference sequence). There are 11 residues in the CDR3. The CDR3 is CASSTGGTQYF. The CDR3 DNA sequence: TGTGCCAGTAGTACTGGGGGGACCCAGTACTTC.

The rearrangement joins TRBV15 to TRBJ2-6, with D perhaps assigned TRBD1 or TRBD2 (6 bases each). Germline V gene lookup returns CDR1 LNHNV and CDR2 YYDKDF (reference sequence). The CDR3 is made up of 18 amino acids. V was cut by 3 bases and J by 0 bases, with 15 bases left in between. In DNA form, the CDR3 reads TGTGCCACCAGCAGTCAGGGGAGGACAGTCTCTGGGGCCAACGTCCTGACTTTC. Translated, it gives CATSSQGRTVSGANVLTF.

Of note for this clone: Other DNA sequences within the sample encode an identical CDR3. The chain uses TRBV18 and TRBJ2-1; 8 bases agree with TRBD2. The trim removed 2 bases at V and 4 bases at J, leaving 4 bases unmatched. Germline V gives CDR1 KGHSH, CDR2 LQKENI. There are 15 residues in the CDR3. The CDR3, as DNA: TGTGCCAGCTCACCAGGGACTAGTGTTTACAATGAGCAGTTCTTC. Translated, it gives CASSPGTSVYNEQFF.

CDR3 in DNA: TGTGCCAGCAGCCCCGGGACAGTCCTTGAAGCTTTCTTT. Translation gives CASSPGTVLEAFF. The chain joins TRBV27 to TRBJ1-1; 7 nucleotides agree with TRBD1. The germline V gene has CDR1 MNHEY and CDR2 SMNVEV (reference sequence). The CDR3 covers 13 residues. Trimming cost V 6 bases and J 7 bases; bases outside gene matches: 8.

The V call is TRBV5-8, the J call TRBJ2-2; TRBD2 is a possible D gene (5 bases). The CDR3 is 15 amino acids. Germline V gives CDR1 SGHTS, CDR2 YDEGEE. V lost 4 bases and J lost 2, with 12 bases in between. The CDR3 DNA is TGTGCCAGCAGCCCGACTACCGTTAACACCGGGGAGCTGTTTTTT. It codes for CASSPTTVNTGELFF.

This chain uses TRBV7-8 with TRBJ2-1; D gene unclear. The CDR3 extends over 18 amino acids. V was shortened by 0 bases and J by 5 bases, with 20 bases between the two germline ends. Germline CDR1 SGHVS, CDR2 FQNEAQ. The CDR3 nucleotides are TGTGCCAGCAGCTTAGCGCGAGTTGTGCTATCAGAGAACAATGAGCAGTTCTTC. This encodes CASSLARVVLSENNEQFF.